This entry lists 21 T cell receptor beta chains sequenced from one sample in a study of T-cell reconstitution after alpha-beta-depleted transplantation in children. During its preparation, the TCRbeta library received unique molecular identifiers. Each CDR3 protein gets one entry after TCRdb re-called the PCR reads with MiXCR. The sample has around 370,000 distinct CDR3 sequences, around 10% seen once. The source was PBMCs from the stem cell graft donor, collected from the stem cell graft. These receptors all come from a human donor who donated a stem cell graft to a child with acute lymphoblastic leukemia.

The chain recombines TRBV4-3 with TRBJ1-1, with TRBD1 matching 7 bases. This CDR3 comprises 13 residues. CDR1 and CDR2 from the germline V gene are LGHNA and YSLEER. The V gene end was trimmed by 4 bases and the J gene end by 4 bases; junction bases not matched to a gene: 3. The CDR3 DNA reads TGCGCCAGCAGCCCGACAGGGACCACTGAAGCTTTCTTT. Its translation: CASSPTGTTEAFF.

This clonotype was observed a few times. The chain joins TRBV20-1 to TRBJ2-5, with 10 nucleotides matching TRBD1. V trimming: 6 bases; J trimming: 4 bases; junction bases outside the gene matches: 11. This CDR3 has 15 amino acids. In germline, CDR1 is DFQATT, CDR2 SNEGSKA (reference sequence). CDR3 amino acids: CSASGTGALRETQYF. The DNA of the CDR3 is TGCAGTGCGTCCGGGACAGGGGCTTTGCGAGAGACCCAGTACTTC.

This clonotype showed up many times. The chain recombines TRBV12-3 or TRBV12-4 with TRBJ1-2, with D perhaps TRBD1 (5 bases). The CDR3 length is 15 residues. Between the trimmed V and J ends, which lost 2 bases and 4 bases, there was a span of 14 bases. The CDR3 reads CASSLRGLGFYGYTF. CDR3 in DNA: TGTGCCAGCAGTTTAAGGGGATTGGGGTTCTATGGCTACACCTTC.

This clonotype was seen ten or more times. J is TRBJ1-2 and V is TRBV27; 7 positions agree with TRBD1. This CDR3 contains 13 residues. CDR1 is MNHEY and CDR2 is SMNVEV in the germline V gene (reference sequence). V dropped 6 bases and J dropped 8; count of bases not matched to a gene: 9. The CDR3 region is CASSRDRAGGYTF. CDR3 coding DNA: TGTGCCAGCAGCCGAGACAGGGCAGGCGGCTACACCTTC.

In this sample, this clonotype turned up a few times. This chain uses TRBV7-8 with TRBJ1-1, with unresolved D. Per the germline V gene, CDR1 is SGHVS and CDR2 is FQNEAQ. This CDR3 is 15 amino acids long. Trimming removed 1 base at V and 0 bases at J, with 9 bases between. CDR3 sequence reads: CASSLGRWMNTEAFF. In nucleotides, the CDR3 is TGTGCCAGCAGCTTAGGGCGTTGGATGAACACTGAAGCTTTCTTT. The full variable domain, rest sourced from reference TRBV7-8 and TRBJ1-1, is GAGVSQSPRYKVAKRGQDVALRCDPISGHVSLFWYQQALGQGPEFLTYFQNEAQLDKSGLPSDRFFAERPEGSVSTLKIQRTQQEDSAVYLCASSLGRWMNTEAFFGQGTRLTVV.

This clonotype showed up just a few times. The gene calls are TRBV29-1 and TRBJ2-3; TRBD1 agrees at 8 bases. CDR3 size: 14 residues. V trimming: 4 bases; J trimming: 2 bases; junction bases outside the gene matches: 5. Germline V gene lookup returns CDR1 SQVTM and CDR2 ANQGSEA. This CDR3 is CSVGTGRFTDTQYF. Written as DNA, the CDR3 is TGCAGCGTTGGGACAGGGAGATTCACAGATACGCAGTATTTT.

The chain combines TRBV4-1 with TRBJ1-5, with D possibly being TRBD1 (6 bases). The CDR3 contains 16 residues. Trimming shortened V by 4 bases and J by 0 bases, and 13 bases separated the two germline ends. Germline V lookup: CDR1 MGHRA, CDR2 YSYEKL. Here the CDR3 reads CASSPAGTLSNQPQHF. CDR3 coding DNA: TGCGCCAGCAGCCCCGCCGGGACACTTAGCAATCAGCCCCAGCATTTT.

This clonotype was counted at least ten times. The chain uses TRBV4-1 and TRBJ2-7; D is ambiguous. Germline lookup yields CDR1 MGHRA and CDR2 YSYEKL. The CDR3 has 11 residues. Trimming took 3 bases from V and 5 from J, leaving 5 bases between them. CDR3 loop: CASSQGHEQYF. DNA for the CDR3: TGCGCCAGCAGCCAGGGCCACGAGCAGTACTTC.

In this sample, this clonotype turned up many times. The chain recombines TRBV7-9 with TRBJ2-7; 10 bases fit TRBD2. Losses at the gene ends were 5 bases for V and 5 bases for J; bases not matched to a gene: 3. CDR1 and CDR2 (germline): SEHNR, FQNEAQ (reference sequence). The CDR3 is 13 amino acids. CDR3 region: CASSDGLADEQYF. The CDR3 DNA is TGTGCCAGCAGCGATGGACTAGCGGACGAGCAGTACTTC.

This sequence joins TRBV2 and TRBJ2-7; 12 nucleotides line up with TRBD1. V was clipped by 6 bases and J by 6 bases; unmatched bases: 6. Germline lookup yields CDR1 SNHLY and CDR2 FYNNEI. This CDR3 is built from 14 residues. This CDR3 is CASSRDRGQFEQYF. The CDR3, as DNA: TGTGCCAGCAGCCGGGACAGGGGGCAGTTCGAGCAGTACTTC.

This chain connects TRBV12-3 or TRBV12-4 to TRBJ2-7; D is uncertain. The CDR3 length is 12 residues. Between the trimmed V and J ends, which lost 6 bases and 4 bases, there was a span of 10 bases. The CDR3, as DNA: TGTGCCAGCAGCGTCACCGGATACGAGCAGTACTTC. Translated: CASSVTGYEQYF.

This clonotype was seen more than once but under ten times. CDR3 sequence (DNA): TGTGCCACCAGCAGAATAGCGGGAGCGTTGTTAGATACGCAGTATTTT. Encoded protein: CATSRIAGALLDTQYF. The V call is TRBV15, the J call TRBJ2-3, with TRBD2 identical over 9 bases. Trimming took 2 bases from V and 5 from J; bases not matched to a gene: 8. Germline V gene lookup returns CDR1 LNHNV and CDR2 YYDKDF (reference sequence). This CDR3 has 16 residues.

This clonotype appeared a single time. J is TRBJ2-7 and V is TRBV5-4, with 14 bases fitting TRBD2. V was clipped by 2 bases and J by 3 bases; unmatched bases: 4. In germline, CDR1 is SGHNT, CDR2 YYREEE (reference sequence). The CDR3 consists of 16 residues. CDR3 loop: CASSFAGTSGSYEQYF. CDR3 DNA sequence: TGTGCCAGCAGCTTCGCCGGGACTAGCGGGAGCTACGAGCAGTACTTC.

This clonotype was counted at least ten times. CDR3 sequence: CASSSAPQGGTDTQYF. The CDR3 DNA reads as TGCGCCAGCAGCTCAGCCCCGCAGGGGGGTACAGATACGCAGTATTTT. V usage is TRBV5-1 and J usage is TRBJ2-3; tentatively, D is TRBD1 (7 bases). Germline CDR1 reads SGHRS; CDR2 reads YFSETQ. The CDR3 covers 16 residues. The ends were cut back, 3 bases at V and 3 bases at J, with 17 bases in the middle.

V and J are TRBV7-8 and TRBJ2-7, with a tentative D call TRBD1 (6 bases). Trimming took 4 bases from V and 3 from J, leaving 10 bases between them. The CDR3 extends over 13 amino acids. In germline, CDR1 is SGHVS, CDR2 FQNEAQ. CDR3 sequence (DNA): TGTGCCAGCAGCTCGGGACATATCTACGAGCAGTACTTC. Translating gives CASSSGHIYEQYF.

This clonotype has just a few counts. V and J are TRBV27 and TRBJ2-2; 7 bases line up with TRBD1. Germline values: CDR1 MNHEY, CDR2 SMNVEV (reference sequence). This CDR3 is 15 amino acids long. V trimming: 6 bases; J trimming: 3 bases; junction bases outside the gene matches: 7. CDR3 loop: CASSSRGLDTGELFF. Here the CDR3 DNA reads TGTGCCAGCAGCTCCAGGGGGTTGGACACCGGGGAGCTGTTTTTT.

V usage is TRBV20-1 and J usage is TRBJ1-4, with 7 bases matching TRBD1. V shed 2 bases and J 2 bases; nucleotides not matched to a gene: 8. The CDR3 is made up of 16 amino acids. Germline V gene lookup returns CDR1 DFQATT and CDR2 SNEGSKA (reference sequence). This CDR3 reads CSARTRRQGTNEKLFF. CDR3 DNA sequence: TGCAGTGCTAGAACCCGACGACAGGGCACTAATGAAAAACTGTTTTTT.

The rearrangement uses TRBV5-1 and TRBJ1-2; 7 nucleotides match TRBD1. V trimming: 4 bases; J trimming: 4 bases; junction bases outside the gene matches: 7. The CDR3 runs 14 residues. CDR1 and CDR2 from the germline V gene are SGHRS and YFSETQ. For the CDR3, the DNA is TGCGCCAGCAGCCCGACACGGGACAGCTATGGCTACACCTTC. Amino acids: CASSPTRDSYGYTF. The complete variable domain, with remaining parts taken from reference TRBV5-1 and TRBJ1-2, reads KAGVTQTPRYLIKTRGQQVTLSCSPISGHRSVSWYQQTPGQGLQFLFEYFSETQRNKGNFPGRFSGRQFSNSRSEMNVSTLELGDSALYLCASSPTRDSYGYTFGSGTRLTVV.

The rearrangement links TRBV6-2 or TRBV6-3 to TRBJ2-5, with a tentative D call TRBD2 (6 bases). CDR1 is MNHEY, CDR2 SVGEGT, per germline. CDR3 size: 13 residues. Trimming shortened V by 4 bases and J by 5 bases, and 11 bases separated the two germline ends. The CDR3: CASSSTRAETQYF. CDR3 nucleotides: TGTGCCAGCAGTTCGACTAGGGCCGAGACCCAGTACTTC.

The rearrangement links TRBV4-1 to TRBJ1-5; no clear D gene. The CDR3 covers 13 residues. CDR1 is MGHRA and CDR2 is YSYEKL in the germline V gene. V was clipped by 3 bases and J by 7 bases, with 10 bases between them. The CDR3 is CASSQASKQPQHF. Here the CDR3 DNA reads TGCGCCAGCAGCCAGGCCTCTAAGCAGCCCCAGCATTTT.

This chain joins TRBV25-1 and TRBJ2-1; D uncertain. The V gene's germline CDR1 is MGHDK and CDR2 SYGVNS. V lost 2 bases to trimming and J lost 8 bases, with 13 bases between them. There are 14 residues in the CDR3. CDR3 amino acids: CASSEDRRVDEQFF. CDR3 in DNA: TGTGCCAGCAGTGAAGATCGTAGGGTGGATGAGCAGTTCTTC.